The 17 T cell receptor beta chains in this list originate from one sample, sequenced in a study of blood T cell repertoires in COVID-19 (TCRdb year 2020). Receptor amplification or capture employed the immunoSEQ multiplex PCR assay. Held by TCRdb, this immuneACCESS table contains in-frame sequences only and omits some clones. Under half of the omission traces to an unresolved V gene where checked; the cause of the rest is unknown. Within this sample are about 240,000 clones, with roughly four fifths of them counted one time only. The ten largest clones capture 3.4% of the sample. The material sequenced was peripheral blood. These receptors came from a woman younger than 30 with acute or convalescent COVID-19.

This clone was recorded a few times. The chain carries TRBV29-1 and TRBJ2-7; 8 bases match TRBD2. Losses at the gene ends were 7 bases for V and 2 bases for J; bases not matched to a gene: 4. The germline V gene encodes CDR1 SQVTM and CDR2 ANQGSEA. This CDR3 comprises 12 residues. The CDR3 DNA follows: TGCAGCGCCCTAGCGGGTCCCTACGAGCAGTACTTC. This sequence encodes CSALAGPYEQYF.

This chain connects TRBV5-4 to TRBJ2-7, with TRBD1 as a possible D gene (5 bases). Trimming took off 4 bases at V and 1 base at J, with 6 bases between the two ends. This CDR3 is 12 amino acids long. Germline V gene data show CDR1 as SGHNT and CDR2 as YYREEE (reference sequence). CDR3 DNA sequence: TGTGCCAGCAGCCCAGGGTCCTACGAGCAGTACTTC. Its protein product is CASSPGSYEQYF.

The CDR3 bases are TGTGCCAGTAGCTCCGACAGGGTTTTTTATGGCTACACCTTC. This encodes CASSSDRVFYGYTF. The V call is TRBV19, the J call TRBJ1-2, with 7 bases aligning to TRBD1. From germline, CDR1 is LNHDA and CDR2 SQIVND (reference sequence). The length of the CDR3 is 14 residues. With V trimmed by 6 bases and J by 5 bases, 9 bases remained unmatched.

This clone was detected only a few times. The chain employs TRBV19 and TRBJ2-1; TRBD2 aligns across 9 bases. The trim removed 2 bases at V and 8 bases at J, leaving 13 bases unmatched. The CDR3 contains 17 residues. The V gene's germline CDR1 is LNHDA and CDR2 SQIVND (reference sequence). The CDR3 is CASSIFRGAGGPHEQFF. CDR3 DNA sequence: TGTGCCAGTAGTATATTCCGGGGGGCGGGAGGGCCCCATGAGCAGTTCTTC.

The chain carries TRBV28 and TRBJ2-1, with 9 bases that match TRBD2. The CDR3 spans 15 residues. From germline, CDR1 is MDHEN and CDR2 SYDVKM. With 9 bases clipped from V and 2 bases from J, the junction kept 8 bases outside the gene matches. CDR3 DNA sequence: TGTGCCAGTACTGGCGGCGGGAGGGCCTACAATGAGCAGTTCTTC. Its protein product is CASTGGGRAYNEQFF.

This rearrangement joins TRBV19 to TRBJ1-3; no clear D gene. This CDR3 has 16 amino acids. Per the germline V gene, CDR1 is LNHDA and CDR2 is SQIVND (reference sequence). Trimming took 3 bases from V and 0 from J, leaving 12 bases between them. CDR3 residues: CASSIAQLSSGNTIYF. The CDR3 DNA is TGTGCCAGTAGTATCGCACAGCTAAGCTCTGGAAACACCATATATTTT.

CDR3 loop: CSVLREGAQETQYF. CDR3 coding DNA: TGCAGCGTTCTCAGGGAGGGAGCCCAAGAGACCCAGTACTTC. The gene calls are TRBV29-1 and TRBJ2-5, with 7 bases aligning to TRBD2. The junction had 7 bases not matched to a gene; V was cut back by 5 bases and J by 1 base. In germline, CDR1 is SQVTM, CDR2 ANQGSEA. CDR3 length: 14 residues. Based on the CDR3 plus reference TRBV29-1 and TRBJ2-5, the full variable domain is SAVISQKPSRDICQRGTSLTIQCQVDSQVTMMFWYRQQPGQSLTLIATANQGSEATYESGFVIDKFPISRPNLTFSTLTVSNMSPEDSSIYLCSVLREGAQETQYFGPGTRLLVL.

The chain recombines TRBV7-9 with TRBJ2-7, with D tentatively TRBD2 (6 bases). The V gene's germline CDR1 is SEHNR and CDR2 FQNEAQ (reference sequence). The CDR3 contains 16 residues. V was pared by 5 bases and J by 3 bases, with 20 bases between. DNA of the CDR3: TGTGCCAGCAGCCCCGGGGGTGGAGGGTCGCGCTACGAGCAGTACTTC. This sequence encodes CASSPGGGGSRYEQYF.

DNA of the CDR3: TGTGCCAGCAGCCGGGACAGGGGAAATTCACCCCTCCACTTT. The encoded protein is CASSRDRGNSPLHF. The rearrangement links TRBV25-1 to TRBJ1-6; 10 nucleotides agree with TRBD1. J was trimmed by 7 bases and V by 6 bases; bases with no gene match: 3. The germline gives CDR1 MGHDK, CDR2 SYGVNS. The CDR3 extends over 14 amino acids.

CDR3 sequence (DNA): TGTGCCAGCAGTTACATAGCGGGAGCCCCGAATGAGCAGTTCTTC. Translation gives CASSYIAGAPNEQFF. The chain carries TRBV6-2 or TRBV6-3 and TRBJ2-1, with 9 bases lining up with TRBD2. Unmatched junction bases numbered 6, after V lost 2 bases and J lost 7 bases. Germline-derived CDR1 and CDR2 are MNHEY and SVGEGT. The CDR3 consists of 15 residues.

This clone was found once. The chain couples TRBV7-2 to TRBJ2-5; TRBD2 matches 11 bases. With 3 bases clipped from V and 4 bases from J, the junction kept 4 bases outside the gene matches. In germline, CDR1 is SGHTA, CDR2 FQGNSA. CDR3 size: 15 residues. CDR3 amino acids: CASSFVTSGRETQYF. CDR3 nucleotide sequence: TGTGCCAGCAGCTTCGTTACTAGCGGGAGAGAGACCCAGTACTTC.

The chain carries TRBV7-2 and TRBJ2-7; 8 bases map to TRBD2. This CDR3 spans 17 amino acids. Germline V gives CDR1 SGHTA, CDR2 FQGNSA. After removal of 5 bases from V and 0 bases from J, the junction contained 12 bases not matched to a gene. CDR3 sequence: CASSPGFGRVSSYEQYF. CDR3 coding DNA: TGTGCCAGCAGCCCCGGTTTCGGGAGGGTTAGCTCCTACGAGCAGTACTTC.

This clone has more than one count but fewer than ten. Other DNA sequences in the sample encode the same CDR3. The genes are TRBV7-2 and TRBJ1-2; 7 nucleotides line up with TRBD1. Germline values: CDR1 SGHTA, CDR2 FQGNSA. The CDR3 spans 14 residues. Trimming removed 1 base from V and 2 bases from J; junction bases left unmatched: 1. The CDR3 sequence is CASSLGGQNYGYTF. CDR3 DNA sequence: TGTGCCAGCAGCTTAGGGGGACAGAACTATGGCTACACCTTC.

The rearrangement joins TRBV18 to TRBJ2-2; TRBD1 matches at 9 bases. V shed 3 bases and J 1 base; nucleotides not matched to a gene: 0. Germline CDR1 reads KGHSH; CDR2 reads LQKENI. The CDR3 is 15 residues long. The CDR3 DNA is TGTGCCAGCTCACCGGGACAGGGGAACACCGGGGAGCTGTTTTTT. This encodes CASSPGQGNTGELFF.

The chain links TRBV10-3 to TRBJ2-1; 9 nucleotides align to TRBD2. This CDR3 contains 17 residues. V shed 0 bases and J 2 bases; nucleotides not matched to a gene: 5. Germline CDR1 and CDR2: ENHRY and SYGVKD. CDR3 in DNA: TGTGCCATCAGTGAGTCGGGTCTAGCGGGGACCTACAATGAGCAGTTCTTC. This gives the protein CAISESGLAGTYNEQFF.

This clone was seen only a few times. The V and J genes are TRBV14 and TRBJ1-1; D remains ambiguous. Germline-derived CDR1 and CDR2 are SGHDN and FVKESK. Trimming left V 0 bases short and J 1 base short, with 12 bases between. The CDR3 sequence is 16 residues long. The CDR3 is CASSQERAGRNTEAFF. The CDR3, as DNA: TGTGCCAGCAGCCAAGAACGCGCGGGCAGGAACACTGAAGCTTTCTTT.

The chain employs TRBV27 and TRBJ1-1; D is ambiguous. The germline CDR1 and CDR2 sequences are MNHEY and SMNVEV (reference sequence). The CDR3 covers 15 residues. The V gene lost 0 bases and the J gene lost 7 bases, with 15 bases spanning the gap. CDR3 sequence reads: CASSLSMATSYEAFF. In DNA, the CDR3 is TGTGCCAGCAGTTTATCTATGGCAACGTCTTATGAAGCTTTCTTT.